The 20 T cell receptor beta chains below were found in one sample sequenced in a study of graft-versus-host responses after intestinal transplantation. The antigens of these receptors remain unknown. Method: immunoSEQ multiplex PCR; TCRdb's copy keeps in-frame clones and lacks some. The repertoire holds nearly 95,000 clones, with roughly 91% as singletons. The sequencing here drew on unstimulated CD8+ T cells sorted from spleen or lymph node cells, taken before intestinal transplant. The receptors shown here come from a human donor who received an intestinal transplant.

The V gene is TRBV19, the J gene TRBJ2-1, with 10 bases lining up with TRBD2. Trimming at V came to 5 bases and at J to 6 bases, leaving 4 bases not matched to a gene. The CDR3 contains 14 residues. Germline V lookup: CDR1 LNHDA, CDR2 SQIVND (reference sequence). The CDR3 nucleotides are TGTGCCAGTAGTGCTCTAGCGGGGGCCAATGAGCAGTTCTTC. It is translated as CASSALAGANEQFF.

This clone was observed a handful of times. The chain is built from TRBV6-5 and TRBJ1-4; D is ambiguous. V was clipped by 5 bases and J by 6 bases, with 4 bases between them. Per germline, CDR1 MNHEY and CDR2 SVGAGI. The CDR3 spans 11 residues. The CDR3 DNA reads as TGTGCCAGCAGTCGGGATGAAAAACTGTTTTTT. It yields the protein CASSRDEKLFF.

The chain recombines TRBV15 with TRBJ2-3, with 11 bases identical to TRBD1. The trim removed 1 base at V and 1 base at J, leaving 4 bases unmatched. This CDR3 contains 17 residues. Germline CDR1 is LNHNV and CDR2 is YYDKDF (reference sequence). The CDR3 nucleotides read TGTGCCACCAGCAGAGTTCTGGGACAGGGGGGCACAGATACGCAGTATTTT. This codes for CATSRVLGQGGTDTQYF.

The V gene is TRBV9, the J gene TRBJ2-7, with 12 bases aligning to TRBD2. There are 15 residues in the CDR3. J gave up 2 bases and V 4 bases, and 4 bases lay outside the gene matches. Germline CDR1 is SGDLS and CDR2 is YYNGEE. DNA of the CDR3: TGTGCCAGCAGCCCCTCTAGCGGGGGGGCCTACGAGCAGTACTTC. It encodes CASSPSSGGAYEQYF.

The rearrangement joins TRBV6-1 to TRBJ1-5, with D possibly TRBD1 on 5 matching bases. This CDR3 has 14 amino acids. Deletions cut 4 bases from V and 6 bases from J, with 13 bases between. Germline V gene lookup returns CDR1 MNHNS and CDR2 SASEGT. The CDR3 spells CASSGDSGGQPQHF. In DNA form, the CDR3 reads TGTGCCAGCAGTGGGGACTCGGGGGGTCAGCCCCAGCATTTT.

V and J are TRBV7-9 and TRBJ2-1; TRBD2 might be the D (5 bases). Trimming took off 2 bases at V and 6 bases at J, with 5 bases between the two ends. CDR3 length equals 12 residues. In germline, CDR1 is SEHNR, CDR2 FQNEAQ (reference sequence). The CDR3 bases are TGTGCCAGCAGCTTAACTAGCAATGAGCAGTTCTTC. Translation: CASSLTSNEQFF.

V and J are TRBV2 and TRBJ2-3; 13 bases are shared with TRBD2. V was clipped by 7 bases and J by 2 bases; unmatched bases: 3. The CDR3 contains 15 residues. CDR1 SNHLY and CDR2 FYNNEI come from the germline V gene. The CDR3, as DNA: TGTGCCAGCATTGGGACTAGCGGGGTCACAGATACGCAGTATTTT. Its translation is CASIGTSGVTDTQYF. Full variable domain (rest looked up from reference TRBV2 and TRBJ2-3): EPEVTQTPSHQVTQMGQEVILRCVPISNHLYFYWYRQILGQKVEFLVSFYNNEISEKSEIFDDQFSVERPDGSNFTLKIRSTKLEDSAMYFCASIGTSGVTDTQYFGPGTRLTVL.

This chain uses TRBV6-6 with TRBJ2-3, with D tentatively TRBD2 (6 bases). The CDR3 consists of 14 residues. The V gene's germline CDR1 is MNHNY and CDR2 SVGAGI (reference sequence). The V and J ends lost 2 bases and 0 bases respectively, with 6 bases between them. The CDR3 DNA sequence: TGTGCCAGCAGTTACGCGGGAAGCACAGATACGCAGTATTTT. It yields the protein CASSYAGSTDTQYF.

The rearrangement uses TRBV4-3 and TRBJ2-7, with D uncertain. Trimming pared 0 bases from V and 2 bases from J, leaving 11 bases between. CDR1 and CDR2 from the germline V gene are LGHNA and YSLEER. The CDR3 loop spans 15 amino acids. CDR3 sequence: CASSQDWAGPYEQYF. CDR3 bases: TGCGCCAGCAGCCAAGATTGGGCAGGCCCCTACGAGCAGTACTTC.

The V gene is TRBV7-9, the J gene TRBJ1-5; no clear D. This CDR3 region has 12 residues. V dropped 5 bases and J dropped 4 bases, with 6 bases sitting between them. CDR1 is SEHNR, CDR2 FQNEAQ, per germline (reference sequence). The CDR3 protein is CASSHQNQPQHF. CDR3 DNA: TGTGCCAGCAGCCACCAGAATCAGCCCCAGCATTTT. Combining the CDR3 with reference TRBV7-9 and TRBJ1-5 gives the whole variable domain DTGVSQNPRHKITKRGQNVTFRCDPISEHNRLYWYRQTLGQGPEFLTYFQNEAQLEKSRLLSDRFSAERPKGSFSTLEIQRTEQGDSAMYLCASSHQNQPQHFGDGTRLSIL.

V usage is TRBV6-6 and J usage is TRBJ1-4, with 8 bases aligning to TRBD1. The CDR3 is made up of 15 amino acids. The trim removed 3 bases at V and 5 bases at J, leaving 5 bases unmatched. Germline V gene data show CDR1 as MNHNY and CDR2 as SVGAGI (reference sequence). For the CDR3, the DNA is TGTGCCAGCAGTTATGAGACAGGGGAGAATGAAAAACTGTTTTTT. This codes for CASSYETGENEKLFF.

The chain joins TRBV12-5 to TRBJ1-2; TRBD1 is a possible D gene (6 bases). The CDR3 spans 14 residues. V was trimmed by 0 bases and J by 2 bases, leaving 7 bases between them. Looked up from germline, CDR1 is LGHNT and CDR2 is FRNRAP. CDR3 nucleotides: TGTGCTAGTGGTTTGGTACAGGGAAACTATGGCTACACCTTC. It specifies CASGLVQGNYGYTF.

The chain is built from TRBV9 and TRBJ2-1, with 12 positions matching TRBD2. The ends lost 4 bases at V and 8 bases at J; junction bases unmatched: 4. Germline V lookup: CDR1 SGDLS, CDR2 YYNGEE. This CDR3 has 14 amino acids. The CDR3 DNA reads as TGTGCCAGCAGCTTGACTAGCGGGGGAGATGAGCAGTTCTTC. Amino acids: CASSLTSGGDEQFF.

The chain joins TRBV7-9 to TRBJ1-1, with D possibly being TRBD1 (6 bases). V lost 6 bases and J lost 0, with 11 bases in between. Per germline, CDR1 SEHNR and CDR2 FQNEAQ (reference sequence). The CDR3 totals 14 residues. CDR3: CASRPDRMNTEAFF. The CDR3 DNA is TGTGCCAGCAGACCAGACAGGATGAACACTGAAGCTTTCTTT.

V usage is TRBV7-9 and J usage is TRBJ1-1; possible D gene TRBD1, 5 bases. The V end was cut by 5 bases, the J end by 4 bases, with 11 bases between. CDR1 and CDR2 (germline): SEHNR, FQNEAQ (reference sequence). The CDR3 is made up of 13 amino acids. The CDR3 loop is CASSRGVGTEAFF. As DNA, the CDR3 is TGTGCCAGCAGCCGGGGGGTGGGCACTGAAGCTTTCTTT.

The CDR3 nucleotides are TGTGCCAGCAGCTTGGACGTGGTCTTCGAGGAGCAGTTCTTC. Translation gives CASSLDVVFEEQFF. The chain couples TRBV5-5 to TRBJ2-1; no definite D call. The germline gives CDR1 SGHKS, CDR2 YYEKEE (reference sequence). The CDR3 spans 14 residues. V lost 0 bases and J 10 bases, leaving 14 bases between the germline ends.

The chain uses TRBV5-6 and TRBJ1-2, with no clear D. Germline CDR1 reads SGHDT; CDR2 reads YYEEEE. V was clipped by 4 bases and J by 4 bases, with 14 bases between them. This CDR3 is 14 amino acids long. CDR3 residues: CASSLGGESYGYTF. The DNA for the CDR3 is TGTGCCAGCAGCCTAGGCGGGGAAAGCTATGGCTACACCTTC.

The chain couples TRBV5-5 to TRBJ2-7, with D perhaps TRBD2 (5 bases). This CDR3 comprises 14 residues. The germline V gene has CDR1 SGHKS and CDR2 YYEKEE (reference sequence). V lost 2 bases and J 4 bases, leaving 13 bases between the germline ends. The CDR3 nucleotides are TGTGCCAGCAGCTTTCGAGGGATGAATTACGAGCAGTACTTC. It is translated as CASSFRGMNYEQYF.

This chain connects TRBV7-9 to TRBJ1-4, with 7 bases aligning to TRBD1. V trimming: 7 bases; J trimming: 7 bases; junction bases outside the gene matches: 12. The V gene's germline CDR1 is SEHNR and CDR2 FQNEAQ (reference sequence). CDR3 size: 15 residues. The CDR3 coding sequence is TGTGCCAGCACCAAAGCGAGAGGGACAGCTGAAAAACTGTTTTTT. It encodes CASTKARGTAEKLFF.

CDR3 in amino acids: CASSITGGGYSYNEQFF. In nucleotides, the CDR3 is TGTGCCAGCAGCATCACAGGGGGCGGTTACTCCTACAATGAGCAGTTCTTC. The chain joins TRBV11-2 to TRBJ2-1; 9 bases fit TRBD1. The CDR3 consists of 17 residues. Germline V lookup: CDR1 SGHAT, CDR2 FQNNGV. Trimming took 5 bases from V and 0 from J; bases not matched to a gene: 8.